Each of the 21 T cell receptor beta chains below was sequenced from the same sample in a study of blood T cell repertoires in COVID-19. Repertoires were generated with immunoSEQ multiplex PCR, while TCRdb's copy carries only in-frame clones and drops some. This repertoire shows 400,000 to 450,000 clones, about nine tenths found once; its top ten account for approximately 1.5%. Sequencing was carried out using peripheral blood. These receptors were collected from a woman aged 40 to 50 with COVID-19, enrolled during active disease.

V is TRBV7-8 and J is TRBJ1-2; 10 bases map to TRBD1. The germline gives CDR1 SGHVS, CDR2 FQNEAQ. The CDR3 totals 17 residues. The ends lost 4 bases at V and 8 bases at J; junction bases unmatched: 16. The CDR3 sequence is CASSSEAQGQGSRGYTF. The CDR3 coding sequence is TGTGCCAGCAGCTCCGAGGCCCAGGGACAGGGGAGTAGAGGCTACACCTTC.

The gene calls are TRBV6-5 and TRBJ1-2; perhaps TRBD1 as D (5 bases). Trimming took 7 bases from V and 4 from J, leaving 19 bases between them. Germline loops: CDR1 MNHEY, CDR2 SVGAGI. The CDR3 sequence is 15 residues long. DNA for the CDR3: TGTGCCAGCATAGTCTTGGACATACCTGGCTATGGCTACACCTTC. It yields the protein CASIVLDIPGYGYTF.

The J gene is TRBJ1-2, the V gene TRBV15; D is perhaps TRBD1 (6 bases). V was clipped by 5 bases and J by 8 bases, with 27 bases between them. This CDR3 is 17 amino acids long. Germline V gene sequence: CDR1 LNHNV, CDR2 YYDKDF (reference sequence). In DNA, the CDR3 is TGTGCCACCAGCCCGCAATACCGGGACACCTCCGTTGACGGCTACACCTTC. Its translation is CATSPQYRDTSVDGYTF.

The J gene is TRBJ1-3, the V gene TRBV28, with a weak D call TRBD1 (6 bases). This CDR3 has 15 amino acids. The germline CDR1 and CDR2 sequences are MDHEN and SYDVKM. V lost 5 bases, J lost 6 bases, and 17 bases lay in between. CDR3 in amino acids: CASSLNGQTINTIYF. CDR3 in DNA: TGTGCCAGCAGTCTCAATGGACAGACGATAAACACCATATATTTT.

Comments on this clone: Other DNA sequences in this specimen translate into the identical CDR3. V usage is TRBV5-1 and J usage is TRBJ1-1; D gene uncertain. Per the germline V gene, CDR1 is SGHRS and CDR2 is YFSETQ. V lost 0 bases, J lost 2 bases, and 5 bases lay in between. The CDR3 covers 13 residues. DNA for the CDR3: TGCGCCAGCAGCTTGGACAGAAACACTGAAGCTTTCTTT. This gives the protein CASSLDRNTEAFF.

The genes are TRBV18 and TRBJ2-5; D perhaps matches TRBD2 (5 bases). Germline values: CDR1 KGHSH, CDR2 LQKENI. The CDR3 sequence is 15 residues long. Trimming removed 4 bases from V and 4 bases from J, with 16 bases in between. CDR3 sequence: CASSLRTGVGETQYF. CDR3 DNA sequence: TGTGCCAGCTCACTCCGAACCGGGGTCGGAGAGACCCAGTACTTC. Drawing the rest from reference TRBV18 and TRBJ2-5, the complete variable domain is NAGVMQNPRHLVRRRGQEARLRCSPMKGHSHVYWYRQLPEEGLKFMVYLQKENIIDESGMPKERFSAEFPKEGPSILRIQQVVRGDSAAYFCASSLRTGVGETQYFGPGTRLLVL.

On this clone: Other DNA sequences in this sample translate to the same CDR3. The CDR3 bases are TGTGCCTGGACAATGACAGGGGCGGGAGGCTACACCTTC. Protein: CAWTMTGAGGYTF. This chain joins TRBV30 and TRBJ1-2; the match to TRBD1 covers 8 bases. Germline assignment: CDR1 GTSNPN and CDR2 SVGIG (reference sequence). V shed 4 bases, J shed 8 bases, and the junction held 9 bases outside the gene matches. This CDR3 has 13 residues. The entire variable domain, with the rest obtained from reference TRBV30 and TRBJ1-2, is as follows: SQTIHQWPATLVQPVGSPLSLECTVEGTSNPNLYWYRQAAGRGLQLLFYSVGIGQISSEVPQNLSASRPQDRQFILSSKKLLLSDSGFYLCAWTMTGAGGYTFGSGTRLTVV.

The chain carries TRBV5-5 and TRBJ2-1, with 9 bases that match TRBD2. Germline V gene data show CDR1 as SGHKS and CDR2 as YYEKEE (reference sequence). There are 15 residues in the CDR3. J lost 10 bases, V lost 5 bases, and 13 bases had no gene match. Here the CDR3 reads CASRRGVAGDTEQFF. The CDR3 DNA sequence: TGTGCCAGCAGACGGGGAGTAGCGGGGGACACCGAGCAGTTCTTC.

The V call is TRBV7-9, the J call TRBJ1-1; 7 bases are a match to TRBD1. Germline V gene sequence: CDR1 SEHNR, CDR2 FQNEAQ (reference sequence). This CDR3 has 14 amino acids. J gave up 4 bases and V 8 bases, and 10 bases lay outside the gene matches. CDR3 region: CASLNFQGVTEAFF. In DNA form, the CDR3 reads TGTGCCAGCTTAAACTTTCAGGGGGTCACTGAAGCTTTCTTT.

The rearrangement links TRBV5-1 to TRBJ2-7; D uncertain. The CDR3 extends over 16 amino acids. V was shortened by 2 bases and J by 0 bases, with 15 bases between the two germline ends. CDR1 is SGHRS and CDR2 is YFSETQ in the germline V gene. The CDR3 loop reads CASSLSLAVNSYEQYF. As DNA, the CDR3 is TGCGCCAGCAGCTTAAGTCTGGCCGTCAACTCCTACGAGCAGTACTTC.

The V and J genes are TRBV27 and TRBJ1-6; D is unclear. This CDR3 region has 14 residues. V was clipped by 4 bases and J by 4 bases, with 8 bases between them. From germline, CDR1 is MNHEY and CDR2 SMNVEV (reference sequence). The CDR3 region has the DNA TGTGCCAGCAGTTGGCAGGCTTATAATTCACCCCTCCACTTT. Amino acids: CASSWQAYNSPLHF.

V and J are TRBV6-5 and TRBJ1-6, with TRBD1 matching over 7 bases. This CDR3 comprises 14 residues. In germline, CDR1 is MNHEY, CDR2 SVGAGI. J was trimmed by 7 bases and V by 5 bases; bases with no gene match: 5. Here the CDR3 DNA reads TGTGCCAGCAGTACGGGACAGACGAATTCACCCCTCCACTTT. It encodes CASSTGQTNSPLHF.

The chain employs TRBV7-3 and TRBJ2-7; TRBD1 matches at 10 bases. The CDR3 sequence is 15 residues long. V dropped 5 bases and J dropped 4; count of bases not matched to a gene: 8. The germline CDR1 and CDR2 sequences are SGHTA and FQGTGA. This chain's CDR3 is CASSPLPGQGYEQYF. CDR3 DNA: TGTGCCAGCAGCCCCCTACCGGGACAGGGGTACGAGCAGTACTTC.

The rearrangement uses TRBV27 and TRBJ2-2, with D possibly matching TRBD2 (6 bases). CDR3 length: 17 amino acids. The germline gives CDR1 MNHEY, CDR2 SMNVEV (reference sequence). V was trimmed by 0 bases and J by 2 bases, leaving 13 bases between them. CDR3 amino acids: CASSLSPEGINTGELFF. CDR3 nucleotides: TGTGCCAGCAGTTTATCCCCGGAGGGGATCAACACCGGGGAGCTGTTTTTT.

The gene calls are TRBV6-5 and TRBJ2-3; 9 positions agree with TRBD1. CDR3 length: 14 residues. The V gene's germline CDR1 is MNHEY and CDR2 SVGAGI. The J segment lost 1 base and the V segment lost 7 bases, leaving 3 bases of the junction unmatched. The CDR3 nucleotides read TGTGCCAGCATCGACAGGGGGGGCACAGATACGCAGTATTTT. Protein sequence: CASIDRGGTDTQYF.

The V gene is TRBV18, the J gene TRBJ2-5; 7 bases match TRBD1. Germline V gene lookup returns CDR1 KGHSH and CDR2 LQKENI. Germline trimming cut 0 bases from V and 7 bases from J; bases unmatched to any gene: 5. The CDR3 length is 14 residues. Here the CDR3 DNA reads TGTGCCAGCTCACCACCGACCACAGGGGCGACCCAGTACTTC. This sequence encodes CASSPPTTGATQYF.

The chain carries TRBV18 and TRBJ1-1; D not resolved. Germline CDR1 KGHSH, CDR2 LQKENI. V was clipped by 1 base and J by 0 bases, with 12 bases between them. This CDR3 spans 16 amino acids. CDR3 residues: CASSPRELLMNTEAFF. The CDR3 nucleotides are TGTGCCAGCTCACCACGGGAGCTACTAATGAACACTGAAGCTTTCTTT.

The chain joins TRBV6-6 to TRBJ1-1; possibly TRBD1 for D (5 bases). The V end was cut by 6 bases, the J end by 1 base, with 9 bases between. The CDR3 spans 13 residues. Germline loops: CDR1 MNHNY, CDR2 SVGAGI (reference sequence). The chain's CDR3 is CASSLGQNTEAFF. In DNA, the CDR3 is TGTGCCAGCAGCCTCGGACAGAACACTGAAGCTTTCTTT.

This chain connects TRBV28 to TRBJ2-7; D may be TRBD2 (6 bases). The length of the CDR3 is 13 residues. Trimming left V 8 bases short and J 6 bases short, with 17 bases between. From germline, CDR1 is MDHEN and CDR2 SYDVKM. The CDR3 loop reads CASGGLSPPEQYF. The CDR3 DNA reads TGTGCCAGCGGGGGACTTTCCCCTCCCGAGCAGTACTTC.

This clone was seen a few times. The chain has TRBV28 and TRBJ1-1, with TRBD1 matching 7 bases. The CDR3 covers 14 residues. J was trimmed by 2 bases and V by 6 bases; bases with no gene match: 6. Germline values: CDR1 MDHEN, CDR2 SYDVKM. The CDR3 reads CASRSDRVNTEAFF. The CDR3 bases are TGTGCCAGCAGAAGCGACAGGGTCAACACTGAAGCTTTCTTT. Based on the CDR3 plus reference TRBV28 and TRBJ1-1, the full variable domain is DVKVTQSSRYLVKRTGEKVFLECVQDMDHENMFWYRQDPGLGLRLIYFSYDVKMKEKGDIPEGYSVSREKKERFSLILESASTNQTSMYLCASRSDRVNTEAFFGQGTRLTVV.

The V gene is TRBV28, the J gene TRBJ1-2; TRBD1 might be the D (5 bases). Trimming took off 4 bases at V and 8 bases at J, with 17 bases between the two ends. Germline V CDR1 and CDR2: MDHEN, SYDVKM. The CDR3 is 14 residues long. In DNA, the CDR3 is TGTGCCAGCAGTTGGGGCGGGGTAAGGGACGGCTACACCTTC. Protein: CASSWGGVRDGYTF.